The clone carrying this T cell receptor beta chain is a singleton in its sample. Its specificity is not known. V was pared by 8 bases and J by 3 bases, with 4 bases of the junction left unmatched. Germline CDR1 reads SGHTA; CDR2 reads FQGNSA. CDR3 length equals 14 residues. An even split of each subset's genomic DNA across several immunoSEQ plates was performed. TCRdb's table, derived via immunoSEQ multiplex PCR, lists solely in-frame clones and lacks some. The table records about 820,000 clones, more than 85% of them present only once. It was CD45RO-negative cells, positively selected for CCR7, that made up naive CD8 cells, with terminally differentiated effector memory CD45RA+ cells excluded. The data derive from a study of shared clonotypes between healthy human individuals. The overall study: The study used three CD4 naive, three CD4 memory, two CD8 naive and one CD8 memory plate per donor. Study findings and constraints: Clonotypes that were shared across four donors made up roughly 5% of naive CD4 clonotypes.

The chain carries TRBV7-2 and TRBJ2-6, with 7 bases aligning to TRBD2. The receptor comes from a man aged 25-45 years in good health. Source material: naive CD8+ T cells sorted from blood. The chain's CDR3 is CASWGGYGANVLTF. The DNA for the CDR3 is TGTGCCAGCTGGGGGGGATATGGGGCCAACGTCCTGACTTTC.